These T cell receptor beta chains were read from a single sample in a study of shared clonotypes between healthy human individuals. Some clones are missing from TCRdb's copy, which holds only in-frame ones; the method was immunoSEQ multiplex PCR. Among about 1.5 million clones listed, 95% to 99% were seen once. Sequenced material: naive CD4+ T cells sorted from blood. These receptors were collected from a man younger than 40 in good health. CDR3s include the opening cysteine and the closing phenylalanine or tryptophan. The order of the fields is CDR3 length, J gene, V gene, clone size, D gene, CDR3 protein, CDR3 DNA. D genes are given only for firm matches. Clone size, where shown, is once, few, many, or a class for clones that have expanded.

15,TRBJ1-3,TRBV11-2,-,-,CASSAREGAGNTIYF,TGTGCCAGCAGCGCAAGGGAGGGGGCTGGAAACACCATATATTTT
15,TRBJ1-1,TRBV7-9,-,-,CASSTPRGANTEAFF,TGTGCCAGCAGTACCCCGCGGGGGGCCAACACTGAAGCTTTCTTT
13,TRBJ2-1,TRBV6-1,-,-,CASSKQAYNEQFF,TGTGCCAGCAGTAAACAAGCCTACAATGAGCAGTTCTTC
16,TRBJ2-1,TRBV5-1,-,TRBD2,CASSVGVLAGGNEQFF,TGCGCCAGCAGCGTTGGTGTACTAGCGGGAGGCAATGAGCAGTTCTTC
16,TRBJ1-1,TRBV9,-,TRBD1,CASSAPRQGRNTEAFF,TGTGCCAGCAGCGCGCCTAGACAGGGGAGGAACACTGAAGCTTTCTTT
14,TRBJ2-1,TRBV27,few,-,CASSSQSSYNEQFF,TGTGCCAGCAGTTCTCAGAGCTCCTACAATGAGCAGTTCTTC
13,TRBJ2-7,TRBV7-2,once,TRBD2,CASSVPGGGEQYF,TGTGCCAGCAGCGTCCCTGGGGGAGGGGAGCAGTACTTC
14,TRBJ2-1,TRBV19,-,-,CASRRASSYNEQFF,TGTGCCAGTAGGAGGGCGAGCTCCTACAATGAGCAGTTCTTC
14,TRBJ1-1,TRBV6-5,-,TRBD1,CASSRQGANTEAFF,TGTGCCAGCAGTCGACAGGGGGCCAACACTGAAGCTTTCTTT
16,TRBJ2-1,TRBV5-1,-,TRBD2,CASSLQSSGVYNEQFF,TGCGCCAGCAGCTTACAATCTAGCGGAGTATACAATGAGCAGTTCTTC
13,TRBJ1-5,TRBV15,-,-,CATSRDPGDPPHF,TGTGCCACCAGCAGAGATCCGGGGGATCCGCCGCATTTT
15,TRBJ2-7,TRBV28,-,TRBD1,CASSTPGTVGREQYF,TGTGCCAGCAGTACCCCCGGGACAGTGGGTCGCGAGCAGTACTTC
16,TRBJ2-7,TRBV5-1,-,-,CASSSDRDTSSYEQYF,TGCGCCAGCAGCTCGGACCGGGACACCTCCTCCTACGAGCAGTACTTC
13,TRBJ2-1,TRBV10-1,once,-,CASSESLYNEQFF,TGCGCCAGCAGTGAGTCCCTCTACAATGAGCAGTTCTTC
16,TRBJ2-1,TRBV15,-,-,CATSRDLTGSGNEQFF,TGTGCCACCAGCAGAGATCTAACAGGGTCAGGCAATGAGCAGTTCTTC
15,TRBJ2-1,TRBV18,-,-,CASSVRDTPTLEQFF,TGTGCCAGCTCAGTCCGGGACACTCCGACCCTTGAGCAGTTCTTC
15,TRBJ1-2,TRBV4-2,-,-,CASSPGPRASYGYTF,TGTGCCAGCAGCCCAGGCCCGAGGGCGAGCTATGGCTACACCTTC
19,TRBJ2-2,TRBV28,once,TRBD2,CASSFPRGGSYGVGGELFF,TGTGCCAGCAGTTTCCCCCGCGGCGGGAGTTATGGTGTGGGCGGGGAGCTGTTTTTT
17,TRBJ2-1,TRBV23-1,-,-,CASSQSFVNCSYNEQFF,TGCGCCAGCAGTCAATCTTTCGTGAACTGCTCCTACAATGAGCAGTTCTTC
15,TRBJ2-1,TRBV5-1,-,-,CASSKDRNSYNEQFF,TGCGCCAGCAGCAAAGACAGGAACTCCTACAATGAGCAGTTCTTC
16,TRBJ2-7,TRBV18,-,TRBD1,CASSPPAQGAMTEQYF,TGTGCCAGCTCACCGCCCGCACAGGGGGCAATGACCGAGCAGTACTTC
12,TRBJ2-1,TRBV10-3,-,-,CAISPLAEEQFF,TGTGCCATCAGTCCACTAGCCGAAGAGCAGTTCTTC
15,TRBJ2-7,TRBV4-1,-,-,CASSQELDPDYEQYF,TGCGCCAGCAGCCAAGAGTTAGACCCGGATTACGAGCAGTACTTC
13,TRBJ1-5,TRBV25-1,-,TRBD1,CASNGQGDQPQHF,TGTGCCAGCAATGGACAGGGCGACCAGCCCCAGCATTTT
14,TRBJ2-7,TRBV6-1,-,-,CASSPSGGSYEQYF,TGTGCCAGCAGCCCAAGTGGGGGGTCCTACGAGCAGTACTTC
14,TRBJ2-5,TRBV2,-,TRBD1,CASSRTGNQETQYF,TGTGCCAGCAGTAGGACAGGGAACCAAGAGACCCAGTACTTC
13,TRBJ2-7,TRBV4-3,-,-,CASSQDRTYEQYF,TGCGCCAGCAGCCAAGATAGAACCTACGAGCAGTACTTC
11,TRBJ2-5,TRBV29-1,-,-,CSVSLPETQYF,TGCAGCGTCTCCCTTCCAGAGACCCAGTACTTC
16,TRBJ1-2,TRBV6-1,-,-,CASSEAWTVKYYGYTF,TGTGCCAGCAGTGAAGCCTGGACAGTGAAGTACTATGGCTACACCTTC
15,TRBJ1-2,TRBV7-9,-,-,CASSLGEPTWDGYTF,TGTGCCAGCAGTTTAGGGGAGCCCACGTGGGATGGCTACACCTTC
15,TRBJ2-3,TRBV25-1,-,-,CASSEYSGATDTQYF,TGTGCCAGCAGTGAATATTCGGGTGCCACAGATACGCAGTATTTT
18,TRBJ2-7,TRBV11-3,once,-,CASSHHPERRGPHYEQYF,TGTGCCAGCAGCCATCACCCCGAGAGGAGGGGACCCCATTACGAGCAGTACTTC
15,TRBJ1-4,TRBV7-2,-,-,CASSLVTGNNEKLFF,TGTGCCAGCAGCTTAGTTACTGGAAATAATGAAAAACTGTTTTTT
15,TRBJ1-1,TRBV19,-,-,CASSIRGPSNTEAFF,TGTGCCAGTAGTATTCGGGGGCCATCGAACACTGAAGCTTTCTTT
15,TRBJ2-5,TRBV5-1,-,-,CASSLEAQGGETQYF,TGCGCCAGCAGCTTGGAAGCGCAGGGGGGAGAGACCCAGTACTTC
12,TRBJ1-1,TRBV19,once,-,CASSIPQIEAFF,TGTGCCAGTAGTATCCCCCAGATTGAAGCTTTCTTT
14,TRBJ2-5,TRBV5-4,-,TRBD1,CASSPGTAQETQYF,TGTGCCAGCAGCCCCGGGACAGCCCAAGAGACCCAGTACTTC
16,TRBJ2-7,TRBV7-2,-,TRBD2,CASSLESTSGRLAQYF,TGTGCCAGCAGCTTAGAGTCGACTAGCGGGAGACTCGCGCAGTACTTC
14,TRBJ1-5,TRBV6-1,-,-,CASSEVLGDQPQHF,TGTGCCAGCAGTGAAGTTTTGGGCGATCAGCCCCAGCATTTT
13,TRBJ2-3,TRBV9,-,-,CASSAWVPDTQYF,TGTGCCAGCAGCGCGTGGGTTCCAGATACGCAGTATTTT
15,TRBJ2-1,TRBV5-1,-,-,CASSSLGSSYNEQFF,TGCGCCAGCAGCTCGCTAGGGAGCTCCTACAATGAGCAGTTCTTC
19,TRBJ2-7,TRBV4-1,-,-,CASSQERETGAAGGYEQYF,TGCGCCAGCAGCCAAGAAAGGGAGACAGGGGCAGCGGGAGGCTACGAGCAGTACTTC
15,TRBJ2-3,TRBV6-5,-,-,CASSYSTISTDTQYF,TGTGCCAGCAGTTACAGCACAATTAGCACAGATACGCAGTATTTT
13,TRBJ2-2,TRBV19,-,-,CASSPDPLAELFF,TGTGCCAGTAGTCCGGATCCCTTGGCGGAGCTGTTTTTT
15,TRBJ2-3,TRBV6-1,-,-,CASSEIGGDTDTQYF,TGTGCCAGCAGTGAAATTGGAGGAGACACAGATACGCAGTATTTT
16,TRBJ2-1,TRBV11-2,-,-,CASRRVRGSSYNEQFF,TGTGCCAGCAGGCGTGTCCGAGGGAGCTCCTACAATGAGCAGTTCTTC
14,TRBJ2-1,TRBV5-6,once,TRBD2,CASSLGLAGIEQFF,TGTGCCAGCAGCTTGGGGCTAGCGGGAATTGAGCAGTTCTTC
12,TRBJ2-5,TRBV5-6,-,-,CASSLSTETQYF,TGTGCCAGCAGCTTGAGCACCGAGACCCAGTACTTC
17,TRBJ2-1,TRBV2,-,-,CASRARSQWSSYNEQFF,TGTGCCAGCAGGGCTCGCTCCCAGTGGAGCTCCTACAATGAGCAGTTCTTC
13,TRBJ1-5,TRBV15,once,-,CATSRVRDQPQHF,TGTGCCACCAGCAGAGTCAGGGACCAGCCCCAGCATTTT
12,TRBJ2-3,TRBV7-2,-,-,CAGGRSTDTQYF,TGTGCCGGGGGACGGAGCACAGATACGCAGTATTTT
11,TRBJ2-3,TRBV11-2,-,-,CASSKGDTQYF,TGTGCCAGCAGCAAAGGAGATACGCAGTATTTT
15,TRBJ2-1,TRBV28,-,-,CASSSGTPSYNEQFF,TGTGCCAGCAGTTCCGGGACTCCAAGCTACAATGAGCAGTTCTTC
14,TRBJ2-3,TRBV9,-,-,CASSVAGSTDTQYF,TGTGCCAGCAGCGTAGCGGGCAGCACAGATACGCAGTATTTT
15,TRBJ2-3,TRBV4-1,once,-,CASSQGPGDTDTQYF,TGCGCCAGCAGCCAAGGCCCAGGGGACACAGATACGCAGTATTTT